This TCR beta chain is from a study of T-cell reconstitution after alpha-beta-depleted transplantation in children. This sample's TCRbeta library carried unique molecular identifier barcodes. MiXCR, run by TCRdb on the PCR reads, gives a single entry per CDR3 protein. The sample shows a few hundred thousand distinct CDR3 sequences, about 14% of them seen only once. This clonotype was seen only a few times. The CDR3 runs 12 residues. The germline V and J ends were trimmed by 2 bases and 4 bases, with 5 bases remaining between them. Germline V lookup: CDR1 MNHEY, CDR2 SVGEGT. This clonotype was obtained from a human donor who donated a stem cell graft to a child with Fanconi anemia. The genes are TRBV6-2 or TRBV6-3 and TRBJ1-2; D not certain. The source material was PBMCs, sampled from the stem cell graft. The CDR3 sequence is CASSYRAYGYTF. In DNA form, the CDR3 reads TGTGCCAGCAGTTACAGGGCCTATGGCTACACCTTC.